This T cell receptor (beta chain) was recovered during a study of OX40 agonist ivuxolimab in advanced cancers. Study-wide context: Ivuxolimab doses were 0.01, 0.1, 0.3, 1.5, 3 or 10 mg/kg every 2 weeks. Patients assigned to dose escalation were diagnosed with hepatocellular carcinoma, melanoma, renal cell or head and neck cancer. Study conclusions and caveats: At doses 0.1 to 3.0 mg/kg, CD4+ and CD8+ clones expanded.

Collection of blood occurred at baseline, at cycle 4 day 1, and at cycle 7 day 1. In the case of this clone: No antigen is known for it.

Assay used: immunoSEQ multiplex PCR; TCRdb lists only in-frame clones, some missing. The table lists approximately 30,000 clones, 80% to 90% of them singletons. The germline gives CDR1 MNHEY, CDR2 SMNVEV (reference sequence). The CDR3 length is 16 residues. V lost 0 bases, J lost 3 bases, and 2 bases stayed unmatched. This receptor was obtained from an adult with an advanced solid tumor such as melanoma, head and neck, liver or kidney cancer. Material: CD4+ or CD8+ T cells sorted from blood, obtained in a trial of the OX40 agonist ivuxolimab. The gene calls are TRBV27 and TRBJ2-1, with 10 bases identical to TRBD2. CDR3 coding DNA: TGTGCCAGCAGTTTATCCACTAGCGGGATCTACAATGAGCAGTTCTTC. Translation: CASSLSTSGIYNEQFF.